This TCR beta chain stems from a study of blood T cell repertoires in COVID-19. Clones were read by immunoSEQ multiplex PCR, and TCRdb kept only the in-frame ones, dropping some. The repertoire includes hundreds of thousands of clones, roughly 87% of them detected once, and 6% to 9% sits in the top ten. The junction had 4 bases not matched to a gene; V was cut back by 3 bases and J by 2 bases. CDR1 is SNHLY, CDR2 FYNNEI, per germline. This CDR3 has 14 amino acids. Material: peripheral blood. The chain recombines TRBV2 with TRBJ2-7; 7 bases are a match to TRBD2. The receptor was derived from a man aged 60 to 75 who had recovered from COVID-19. The CDR3 DNA sequence: TGTGCCAGCAGTGAGACTAGCAGGGCCTACGAGCAGTACGTC. This sequence encodes CASSETSRAYEQYV.